Sequencing of this T cell receptor (beta chain) was carried out in a study of cytomegalovirus exposure and HLA in healthy donors. Study observations and caveats: A later analysis found first-cohort TCR clusters tended to co-occur in the 130 or so validation repertoires. CMV antigen specificity was confirmed in vitro for three CMV-associated chains.

Germline assignment: CDR1 MDHEN and CDR2 SYDVKM. The CDR3 spans 14 residues. Trimming at V came to 3 bases and at J to 6 bases, leaving 7 bases not matched to a gene. The assay was immunoSEQ multiplex PCR, and TCRdb's table has in-frame clones only and misses some. The sample shows roughly 60,000 clones, roughly nine tenths of them seen only once. A note on this clone: No antigen is known for it.

This chain links TRBV28 with TRBJ2-7, with 8 bases fitting TRBD1. The source of this sequence is a woman aged 18 to 35 in good health and CMV-seronegative. Sequenced material: PBMCs. This CDR3 reads CASSLAGTGLEQYF. For the CDR3, the DNA is TGTGCCAGCAGTTTGGCCGGGACAGGCCTCGAGCAGTACTTC.